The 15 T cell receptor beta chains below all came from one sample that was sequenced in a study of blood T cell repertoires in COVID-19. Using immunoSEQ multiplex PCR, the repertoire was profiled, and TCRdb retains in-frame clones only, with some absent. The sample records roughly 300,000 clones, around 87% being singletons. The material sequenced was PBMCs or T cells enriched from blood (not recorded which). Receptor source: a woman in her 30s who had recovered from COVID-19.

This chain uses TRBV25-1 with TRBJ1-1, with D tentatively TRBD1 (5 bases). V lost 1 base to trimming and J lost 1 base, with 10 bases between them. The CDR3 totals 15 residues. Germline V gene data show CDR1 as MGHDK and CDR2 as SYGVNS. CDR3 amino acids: CASSEWGRGNTEAFF. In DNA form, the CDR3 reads TGTGCCAGCAGTGAATGGGGAAGGGGGAACACTGAAGCTTTCTTT. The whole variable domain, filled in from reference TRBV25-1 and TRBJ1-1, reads EADIYQTPRYLVIGTGKKITLECSQTMGHDKMYWYQQDPGMELHLIHYSYGVNSTEKGDLSSESTVSRIRTEHFPLTLESARPSHTSQYLCASSEWGRGNTEAFFGQGTRLTVV.

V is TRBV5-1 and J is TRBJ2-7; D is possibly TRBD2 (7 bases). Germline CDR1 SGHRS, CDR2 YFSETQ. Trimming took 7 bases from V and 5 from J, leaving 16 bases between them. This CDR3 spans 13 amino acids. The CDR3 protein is CASRGRGNHEQYF. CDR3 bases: TGCGCCAGCCGGGGGAGGGGGAACCACGAGCAGTACTTC. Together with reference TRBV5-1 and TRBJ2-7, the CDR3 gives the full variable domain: KAGVTQTPRYLIKTRGQQVTLSCSPISGHRSVSWYQQTPGQGLQFLFEYFSETQRNKGNFPGRFSGRQFSNSRSEMNVSTLELGDSALYLCASRGRGNHEQYFGPGTRLTVT.

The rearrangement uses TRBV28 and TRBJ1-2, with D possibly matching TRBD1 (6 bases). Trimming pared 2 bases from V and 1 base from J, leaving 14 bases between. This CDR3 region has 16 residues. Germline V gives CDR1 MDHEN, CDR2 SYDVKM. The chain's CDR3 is CASSLGGATSNYGYTF. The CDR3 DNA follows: TGTGCCAGCAGTTTAGGGGGGGCCACGAGTAACTATGGCTACACCTTC.

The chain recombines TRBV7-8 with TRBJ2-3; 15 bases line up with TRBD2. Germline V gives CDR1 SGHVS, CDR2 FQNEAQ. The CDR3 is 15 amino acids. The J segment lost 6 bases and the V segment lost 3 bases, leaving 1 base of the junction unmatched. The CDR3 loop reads CASSFGTSGGDTQYF. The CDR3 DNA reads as TGTGCCAGCAGCTTCGGGACTAGCGGGGGGGATACGCAGTATTTT.

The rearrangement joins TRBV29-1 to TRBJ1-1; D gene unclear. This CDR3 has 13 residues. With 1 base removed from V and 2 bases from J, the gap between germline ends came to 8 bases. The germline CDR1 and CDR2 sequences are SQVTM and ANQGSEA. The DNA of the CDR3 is TGCAGCGTTGAAGGGCACCGAAACACTGAAGCTTTCTTT. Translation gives CSVEGHRNTEAFF. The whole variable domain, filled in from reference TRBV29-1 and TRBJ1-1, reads SAVISQKPSRDICQRGTSLTIQCQVDSQVTMMFWYRQQPGQSLTLIATANQGSEATYESGFVIDKFPISRPNLTFSTLTVSNMSPEDSSIYLCSVEGHRNTEAFFGQGTRLTVV.

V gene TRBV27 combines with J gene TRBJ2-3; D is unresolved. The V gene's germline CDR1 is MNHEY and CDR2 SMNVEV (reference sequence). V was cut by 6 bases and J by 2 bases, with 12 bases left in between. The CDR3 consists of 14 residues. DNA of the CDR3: TGTGCCAGCAGGGCGCGGATTTTCACAGATACGCAGTATTTT. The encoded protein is CASRARIFTDTQYF.

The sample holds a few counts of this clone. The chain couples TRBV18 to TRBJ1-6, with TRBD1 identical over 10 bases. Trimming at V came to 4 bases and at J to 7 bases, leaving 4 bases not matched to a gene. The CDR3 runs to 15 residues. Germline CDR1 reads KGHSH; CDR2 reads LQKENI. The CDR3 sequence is CASSLGTGENSPLHF. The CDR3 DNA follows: TGTGCCAGCTCACTAGGGACAGGGGAAAATTCACCCCTCCACTTT.

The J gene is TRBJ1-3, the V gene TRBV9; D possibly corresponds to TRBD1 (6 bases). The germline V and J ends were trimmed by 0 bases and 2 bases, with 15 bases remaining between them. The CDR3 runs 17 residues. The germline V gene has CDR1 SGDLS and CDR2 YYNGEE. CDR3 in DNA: TGTGCCAGCAGCGTAGGATGGACAGCTTTAACTGGAAACACCATATATTTT. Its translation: CASSVGWTALTGNTIYF. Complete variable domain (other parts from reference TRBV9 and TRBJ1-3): DSGVTQTPKHLITATGQRVTLRCSPRSGDLSVYWYQQSLDQGLQFLIQYYNGEERAKGNILERFSAQQFPDLHSELNLSSLELGDSALYFCASSVGWTALTGNTIYFGEGSWLTVV.

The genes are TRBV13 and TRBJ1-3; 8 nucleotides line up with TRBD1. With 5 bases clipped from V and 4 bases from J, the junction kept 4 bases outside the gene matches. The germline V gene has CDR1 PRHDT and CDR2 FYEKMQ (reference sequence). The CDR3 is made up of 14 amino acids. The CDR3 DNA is TGTGCCAGCAGCCAGACAGGGGCAGGAAACACCATATATTTT. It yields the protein CASSQTGAGNTIYF.

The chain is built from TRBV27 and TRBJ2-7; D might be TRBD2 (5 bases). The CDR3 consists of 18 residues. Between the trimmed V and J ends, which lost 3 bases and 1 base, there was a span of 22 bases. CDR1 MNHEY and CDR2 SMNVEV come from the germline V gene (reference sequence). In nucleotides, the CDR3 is TGTGCCAGCAGTTTTTCCGCTCTGACCGGGGTTAGGTCCTACGAGCAGTACTTC. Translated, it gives CASSFSALTGVRSYEQYF.

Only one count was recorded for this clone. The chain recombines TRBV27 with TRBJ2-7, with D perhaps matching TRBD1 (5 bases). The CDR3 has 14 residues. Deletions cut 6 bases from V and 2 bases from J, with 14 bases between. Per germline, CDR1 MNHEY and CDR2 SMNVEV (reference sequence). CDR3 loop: CASSLRGLAYEQYF. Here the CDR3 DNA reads TGTGCCAGCAGCTTAAGGGGTCTCGCCTACGAGCAGTACTTC.

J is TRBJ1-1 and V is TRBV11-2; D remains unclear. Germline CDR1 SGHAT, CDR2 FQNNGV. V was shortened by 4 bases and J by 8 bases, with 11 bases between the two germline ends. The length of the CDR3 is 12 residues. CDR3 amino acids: CASSSYIGEAFF. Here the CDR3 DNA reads TGTGCCAGCAGCTCTTATATCGGGGAAGCTTTCTTT.

The CDR3 DNA is TGTGCCAGCAGCTCCAGCGGCTCGTACGAGCAGTACTTC. The encoded protein is CASSSSGSYEQYF. This chain uses TRBV7-9 with TRBJ2-7; D perhaps matches TRBD2 (5 bases). Germline CDR1 SEHNR, CDR2 FQNEAQ (reference sequence). Trimming removed 4 bases from V and 4 bases from J, with 11 bases in between. This CDR3 comprises 13 residues.

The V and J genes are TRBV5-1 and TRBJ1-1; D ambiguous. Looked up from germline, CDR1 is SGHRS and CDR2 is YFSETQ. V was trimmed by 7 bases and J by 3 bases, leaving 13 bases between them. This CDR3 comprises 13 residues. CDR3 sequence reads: CASGPGLDTEAFF. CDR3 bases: TGCGCCAGCGGACCTGGACTTGACACTGAAGCTTTCTTT. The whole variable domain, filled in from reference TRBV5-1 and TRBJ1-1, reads KAGVTQTPRYLIKTRGQQVTLSCSPISGHRSVSWYQQTPGQGLQFLFEYFSETQRNKGNFPGRFSGRQFSNSRSEMNVSTLELGDSALYLCASGPGLDTEAFFGQGTRLTVV.

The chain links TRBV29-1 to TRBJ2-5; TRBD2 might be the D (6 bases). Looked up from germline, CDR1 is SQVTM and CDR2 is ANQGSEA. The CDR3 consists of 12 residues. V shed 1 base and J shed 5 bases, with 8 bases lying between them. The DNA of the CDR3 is TGCAGCGTTGAAGTTGGGGGGGAGACCCAGTACTTC. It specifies CSVEVGGETQYF.